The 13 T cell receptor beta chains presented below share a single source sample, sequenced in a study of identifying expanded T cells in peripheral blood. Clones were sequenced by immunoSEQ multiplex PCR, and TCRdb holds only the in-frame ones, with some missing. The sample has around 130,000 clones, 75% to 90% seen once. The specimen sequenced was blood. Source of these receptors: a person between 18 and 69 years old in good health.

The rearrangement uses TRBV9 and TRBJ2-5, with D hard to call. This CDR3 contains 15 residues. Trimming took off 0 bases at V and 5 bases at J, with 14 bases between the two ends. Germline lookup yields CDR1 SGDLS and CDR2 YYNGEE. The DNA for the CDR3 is TGTGCCAGCAGCGTAGAAAGTAGGATCCCGGAGACCCAGTACTTC. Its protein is CASSVESRIPETQYF. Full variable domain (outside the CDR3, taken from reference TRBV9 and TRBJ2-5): DSGVTQTPKHLITATGQRVTLRCSPRSGDLSVYWYQQSLDQGLQFLIQYYNGEERAKGNILERFSAQQFPDLHSELNLSSLELGDSALYFCASSVESRIPETQYFGPGTRLLVL.

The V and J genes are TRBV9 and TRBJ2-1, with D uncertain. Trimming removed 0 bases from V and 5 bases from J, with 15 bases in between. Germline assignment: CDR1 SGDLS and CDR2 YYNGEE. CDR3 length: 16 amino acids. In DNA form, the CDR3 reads TGTGCCAGCAGCGTAGCTCCGCTTGATCTAAACAATGAGCAGTTCTTC. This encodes CASSVAPLDLNNEQFF.

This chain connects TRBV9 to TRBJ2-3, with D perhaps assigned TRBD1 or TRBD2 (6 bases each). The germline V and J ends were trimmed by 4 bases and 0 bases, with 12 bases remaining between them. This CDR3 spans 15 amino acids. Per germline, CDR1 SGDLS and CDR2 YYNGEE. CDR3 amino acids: CASSSGGGSTDTQYF. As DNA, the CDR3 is TGTGCCAGCAGCTCCGGGGGCGGAAGCACAGATACGCAGTATTTT.

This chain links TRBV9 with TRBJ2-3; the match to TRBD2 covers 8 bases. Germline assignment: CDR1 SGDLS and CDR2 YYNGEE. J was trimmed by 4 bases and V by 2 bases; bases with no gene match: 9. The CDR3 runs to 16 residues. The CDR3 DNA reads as TGTGCCAGCAGCGTGGATCAGCGGGAGTCCGCAGATACGCAGTATTTT. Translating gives CASSVDQRESADTQYF.

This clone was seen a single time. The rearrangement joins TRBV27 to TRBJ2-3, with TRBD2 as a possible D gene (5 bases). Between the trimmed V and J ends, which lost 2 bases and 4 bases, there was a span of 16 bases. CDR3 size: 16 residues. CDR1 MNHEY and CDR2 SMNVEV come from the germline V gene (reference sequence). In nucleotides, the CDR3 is TGTGCCAGCAGTTTAGGGTTTTCTTCGAGGGCAGATACGCAGTATTTT. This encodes CASSLGFSSRADTQYF.

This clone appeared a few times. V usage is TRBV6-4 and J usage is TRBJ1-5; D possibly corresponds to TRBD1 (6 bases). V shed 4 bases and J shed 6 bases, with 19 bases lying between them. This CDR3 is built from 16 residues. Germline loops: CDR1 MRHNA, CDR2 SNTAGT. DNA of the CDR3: TGTGCCAGCAGTGGGGCCCGGGGGGGGGCGACTCAGCCCCAGCATTTT. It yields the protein CASSGARGGATQPQHF.

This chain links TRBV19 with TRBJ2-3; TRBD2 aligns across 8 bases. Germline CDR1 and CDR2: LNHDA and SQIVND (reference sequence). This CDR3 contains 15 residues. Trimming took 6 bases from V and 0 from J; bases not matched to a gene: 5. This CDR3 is CASSGLAFSTDTQYF. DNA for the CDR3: TGTGCCAGTAGCGGACTAGCATTTAGCACAGATACGCAGTATTTT.

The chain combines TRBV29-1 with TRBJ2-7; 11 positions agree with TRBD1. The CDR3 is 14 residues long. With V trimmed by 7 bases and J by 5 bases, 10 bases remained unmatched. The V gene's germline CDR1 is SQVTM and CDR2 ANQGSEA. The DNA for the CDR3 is TGCAGCGCGGGCCATGGGACAGGGGGTCACGAGCAGTACTTC. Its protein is CSAGHGTGGHEQYF.

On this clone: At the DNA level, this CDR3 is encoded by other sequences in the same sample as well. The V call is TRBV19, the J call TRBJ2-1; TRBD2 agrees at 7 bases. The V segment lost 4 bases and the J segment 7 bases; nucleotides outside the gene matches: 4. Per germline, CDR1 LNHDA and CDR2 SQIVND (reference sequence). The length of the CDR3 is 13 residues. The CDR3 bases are TGTGCCAGTAGTAAGGGACTACTGAATGAGCAGTTCTTC. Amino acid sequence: CASSKGLLNEQFF.

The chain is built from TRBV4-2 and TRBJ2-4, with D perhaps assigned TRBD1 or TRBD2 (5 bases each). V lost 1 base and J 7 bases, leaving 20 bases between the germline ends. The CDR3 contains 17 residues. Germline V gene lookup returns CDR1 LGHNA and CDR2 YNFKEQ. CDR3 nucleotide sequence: TGTGCCAGCAGCCAAGCTTTGGGTCAGGGTGGAGGCAACATTCAGTACTTC. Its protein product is CASSQALGQGGGNIQYF.

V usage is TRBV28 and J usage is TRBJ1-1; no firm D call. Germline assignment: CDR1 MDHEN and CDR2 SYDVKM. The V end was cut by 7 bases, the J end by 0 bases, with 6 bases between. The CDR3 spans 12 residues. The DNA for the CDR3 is TGTGCCAGCACACTTATGAACACTGAAGCTTTCTTT. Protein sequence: CASTLMNTEAFF.

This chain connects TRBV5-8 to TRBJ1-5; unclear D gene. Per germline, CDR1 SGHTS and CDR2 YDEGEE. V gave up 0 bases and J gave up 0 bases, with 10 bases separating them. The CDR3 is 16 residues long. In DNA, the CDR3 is TGTGCCAGCAGCTTGGCCGCAGGTTATAGCAATCAGCCCCAGCATTTT. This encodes CASSLAAGYSNQPQHF.

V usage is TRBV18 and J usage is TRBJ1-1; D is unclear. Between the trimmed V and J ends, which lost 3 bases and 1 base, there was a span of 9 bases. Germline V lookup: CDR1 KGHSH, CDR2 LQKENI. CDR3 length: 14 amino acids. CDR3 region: CASSPAPANTEAFF. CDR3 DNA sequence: TGTGCCAGCTCACCGGCTCCGGCGAACACTGAAGCTTTCTTT.